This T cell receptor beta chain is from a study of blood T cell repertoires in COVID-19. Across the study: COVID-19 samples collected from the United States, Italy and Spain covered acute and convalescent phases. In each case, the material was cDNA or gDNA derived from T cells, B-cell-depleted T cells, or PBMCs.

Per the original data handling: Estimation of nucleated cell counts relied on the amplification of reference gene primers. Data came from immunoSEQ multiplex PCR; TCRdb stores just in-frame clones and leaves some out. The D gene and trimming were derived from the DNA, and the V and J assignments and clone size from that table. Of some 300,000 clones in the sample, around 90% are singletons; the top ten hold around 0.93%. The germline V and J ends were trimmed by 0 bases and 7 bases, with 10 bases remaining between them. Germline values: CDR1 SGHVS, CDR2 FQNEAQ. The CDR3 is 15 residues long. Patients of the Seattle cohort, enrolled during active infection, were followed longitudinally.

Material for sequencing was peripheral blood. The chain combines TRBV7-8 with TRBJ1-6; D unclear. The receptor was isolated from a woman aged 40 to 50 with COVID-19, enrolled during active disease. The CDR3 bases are TGTGCCAGCAGCTTAGCTCGAGGCGGCAATTCACCCCTCCACTTT. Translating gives CASSLARGGNSPLHF.